This T cell receptor (beta chain) was sequenced for a study of blood T cell repertoires in COVID-19. Across the study: Acute and convalescent COVID-19 specimens originated in the United States, Italy and Spain. PBMCs, B-cell-depleted T cells, or T cells provided the cDNA or gDNA that made up the material.

Under the authors' procedure: Amplification of reference gene primers provided the estimated nucleated cell counts. TCRdb's copy holds only in-frame clones and misses some; the assay was immunoSEQ multiplex PCR. That table gives V, J and clone size, and the DNA gave D and trimming. This sample carries a few hundred thousand clones, about 85% of them seen once, and the ten largest clones take 0.75% to 0.95%. Seattle cases were enrolled at active infection and followed longitudinally. Germline-derived CDR1 and CDR2 are MDHEN and SYDVKM. This CDR3 contains 10 residues. With regard to this clone: The junction shows a germline mismatch at one end, possibly a read error.

This TCR was sampled from a human donor with COVID-19, enrolled during active disease. The donor label of this sample is uncertain. V and J are TRBV28 and TRBJ2-5, with D maybe TRBD2 (5 bases). The sequenced material came from peripheral blood. In DNA, the CDR3 is TGCGCGGTGGAGGACCTGGCCCAGTACTTC. It is translated as CAVEDLAQYF.